This T cell receptor beta chain was sequenced during a study of cytomegalovirus exposure and HLA in healthy donors. Notes on the study in general: Common viral pathogens were later found to be apparently linked to several of the most significant clusters.

The CDR3 extends over 15 amino acids. Trimming left V 3 bases short and J 0 bases short, with 10 bases between. Germline CDR1 SGHDN, CDR2 FVKESK. Notes on this clone: The antigen is undetermined.

A multiplex PCR was run with 60 Vbeta primers and 13 Jbeta primers. Libraries were prepared by immunoSEQ multiplex PCR; TCRdb keeps only in-frame clonotypes and omits some of them. This sample lists roughly 60,000 clones; its ten largest clones have 3.6%. The J gene is TRBJ2-3, the V gene TRBV14, with D maybe TRBD2 (6 bases). Sequencing was performed on PBMCs. This TCR came from a woman aged 18-29 years in good health and CMV-seronegative. CDR3 in amino acids: CASSQEGSSTDTQYF. The CDR3 nucleotides are TGTGCCAGCAGCCAGGAGGGATCTAGCACAGATACGCAGTATTTT.